This T cell receptor beta chain was profiled in a study of blood T cells in healthy people across ages. Primed by a sample-barcoded 5' primer and a J-beta primer mix, a second PCR proceeded for 7 to 11 cycles. Each CDR3 protein gets one entry after TCRdb re-called the 5' RACE reads with MiXCR. The repertoire holds hundreds of thousands of distinct CDR3 sequences, with around two fifths as singletons. This clonotype occurred a few times. Its target is unknown. Every sample had a minimum of 6 million PBMCs isolated. CDR1 and CDR2 from the germline V gene are MNHEY and SVGEGT. The CDR3 is made up of 16 amino acids. V dropped 6 bases and J dropped 1; count of bases not matched to a gene: 8. General observations from the study: When one million T cells were used, diversity estimates were thought to be underestimates.

The J gene is TRBJ2-4, the V gene TRBV6-2 or TRBV6-3; 8 nucleotides match TRBD1. The sample was blood. The origin of this receptor is a man aged 60 to 75 in good health. The CDR3 bases are TGTGCCAGCAGACCGACAGGGGCGGTGGCCAAAAACATTCAGTACTTC. Translation gives CASRPTGAVAKNIQYF.